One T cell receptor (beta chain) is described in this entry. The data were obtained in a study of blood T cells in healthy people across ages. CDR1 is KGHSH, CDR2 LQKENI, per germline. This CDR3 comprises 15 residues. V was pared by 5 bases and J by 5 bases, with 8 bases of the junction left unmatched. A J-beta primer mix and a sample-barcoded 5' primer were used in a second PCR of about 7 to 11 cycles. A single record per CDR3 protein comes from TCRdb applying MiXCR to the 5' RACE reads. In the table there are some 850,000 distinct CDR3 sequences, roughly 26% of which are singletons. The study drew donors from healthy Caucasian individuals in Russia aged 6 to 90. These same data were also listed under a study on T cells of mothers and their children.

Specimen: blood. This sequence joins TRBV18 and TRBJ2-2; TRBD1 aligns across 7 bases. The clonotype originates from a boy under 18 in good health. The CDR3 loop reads CASSSGTDLTGELFF. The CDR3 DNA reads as TGTGCCAGCTCATCCGGGACAGACCTAACCGGGGAGCTGTTTTTT.